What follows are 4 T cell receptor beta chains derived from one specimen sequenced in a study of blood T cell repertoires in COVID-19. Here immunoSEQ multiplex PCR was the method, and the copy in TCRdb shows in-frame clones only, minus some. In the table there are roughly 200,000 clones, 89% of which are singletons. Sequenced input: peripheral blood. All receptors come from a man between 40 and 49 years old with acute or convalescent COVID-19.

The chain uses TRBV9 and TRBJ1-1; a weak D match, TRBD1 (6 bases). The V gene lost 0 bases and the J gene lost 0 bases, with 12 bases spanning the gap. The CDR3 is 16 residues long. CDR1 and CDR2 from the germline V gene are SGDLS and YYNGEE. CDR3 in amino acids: CASSVGTDRLNTEAFF. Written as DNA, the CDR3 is TGTGCCAGCAGCGTAGGGACAGATAGATTGAACACTGAAGCTTTCTTT.

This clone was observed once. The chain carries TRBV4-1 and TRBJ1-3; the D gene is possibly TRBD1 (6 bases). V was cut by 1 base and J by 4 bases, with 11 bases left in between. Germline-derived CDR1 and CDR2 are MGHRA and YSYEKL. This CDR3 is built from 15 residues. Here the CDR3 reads CASSQALRGGNTIYF. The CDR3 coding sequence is TGCGCCAGCAGCCAAGCTTTAAGGGGGGGAAACACCATATATTTT.

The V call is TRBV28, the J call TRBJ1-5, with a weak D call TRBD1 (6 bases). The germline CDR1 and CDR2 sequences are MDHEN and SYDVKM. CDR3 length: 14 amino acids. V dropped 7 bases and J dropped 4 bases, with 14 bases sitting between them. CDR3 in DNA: TGTGCCAGCATCCGGGACACCCCTAATCAGCCCCAGCATTTT. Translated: CASIRDTPNQPQHF.

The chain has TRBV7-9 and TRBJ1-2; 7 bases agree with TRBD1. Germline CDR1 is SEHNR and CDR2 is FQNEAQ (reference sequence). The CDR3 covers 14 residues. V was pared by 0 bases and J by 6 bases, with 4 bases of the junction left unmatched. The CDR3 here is CASSLAPQGNGYTF. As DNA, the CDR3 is TGTGCCAGCAGCTTAGCGCCACAGGGGAATGGCTACACCTTC. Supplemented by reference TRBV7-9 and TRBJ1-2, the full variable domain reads DTGVSQNPRHKITKRGQNVTFRCDPISEHNRLYWYRQTLGQGPEFLTYFQNEAQLEKSRLLSDRFSAERPKGSFSTLEIQRTEQGDSAMYLCASSLAPQGNGYTFGSGTRLTVV.